This T cell receptor beta chain was profiled in a study of blood T cell repertoires in COVID-19. Study details: Researchers got acute and convalescent COVID-19 samples from the United States, Italy and Spain. In each case, the material was cDNA or gDNA derived from T cells, B-cell-depleted T cells, or PBMCs.

Methods used by the authors: Reference gene primer amplification yielded estimated nucleated cell counts. Only in-frame clones appear in the TCRdb table, and some are missing; sequencing was by immunoSEQ multiplex PCR. For V, J and clone size, that table is used; D and trimming come from the DNA. The table shows approximately 300,000 clones, with about nine tenths occurring only once. The CDR3 length is 15 residues. Germline CDR1 and CDR2: SGDLS and YYNGEE. Trimming removed 0 bases from V and 3 bases from J, with 13 bases in between. The TCR comes from a woman aged 50 to 60 who had recovered from COVID-19. The sequenced material came from peripheral blood. The gene calls are TRBV9 and TRBJ2-7; D is unclear. CDR3 bases: TGTGCCAGCAGCGTAGACAAAAGTAACCTCTACGAGCAGTACTTC. Translation: CASSVDKSNLYEQYF.